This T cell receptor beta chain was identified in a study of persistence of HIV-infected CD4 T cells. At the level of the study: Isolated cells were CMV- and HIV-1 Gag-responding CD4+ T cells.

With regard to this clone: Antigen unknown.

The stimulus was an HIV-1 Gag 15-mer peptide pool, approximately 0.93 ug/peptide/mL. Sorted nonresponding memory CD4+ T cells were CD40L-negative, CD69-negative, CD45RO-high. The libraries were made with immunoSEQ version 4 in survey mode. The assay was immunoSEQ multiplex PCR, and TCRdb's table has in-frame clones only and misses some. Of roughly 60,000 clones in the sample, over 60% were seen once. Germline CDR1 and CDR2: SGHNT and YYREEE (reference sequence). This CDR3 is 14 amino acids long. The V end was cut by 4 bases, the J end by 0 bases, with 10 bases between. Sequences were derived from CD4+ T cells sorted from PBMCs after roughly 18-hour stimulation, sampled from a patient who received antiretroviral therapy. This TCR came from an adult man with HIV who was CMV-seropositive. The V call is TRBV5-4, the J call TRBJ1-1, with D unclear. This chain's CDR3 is CASSIRGMNTEAFF. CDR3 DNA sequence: TGTGCCAGCAGCATCAGAGGAATGAACACTGAAGCTTTCTTT.